The 10 T cell receptor beta chains presented below share a single source sample, sequenced in a study of T-cell reconstitution after alpha-beta-depleted transplantation in children. Unique molecular identifiers tagged the TCRbeta library. TCRdb redid the calling of the PCR reads with MiXCR, one entry per CDR3 protein. In the table there are about 410,000 distinct CDR3 sequences, just over 20% of which are singletons. The specimen was PBMCs from the stem cell graft donor, collected from the stem cell graft. The receptors derive from a human donor who donated a stem cell graft to a child with acute myeloid leukemia.

This chain uses TRBV20-1 with TRBJ1-1; 7 bases are shared with TRBD1. This CDR3 is 14 amino acids long. CDR1 DFQATT and CDR2 SNEGSKA come from the germline V gene (reference sequence). J lost 0 bases, V lost 3 bases, and 4 bases had no gene match. The CDR3 spells CSARETGLNTEAFF. CDR3 in DNA: TGCAGTGCTAGGGAGACAGGGTTGAACACTGAAGCTTTCTTT.

This clonotype appeared a few times. V and J are TRBV7-9 and TRBJ2-1; D possibly uses TRBD1 or TRBD2 (5 bases each). CDR1 and CDR2 (germline): SEHNR, FQNEAQ (reference sequence). The CDR3 has 14 residues. Trimming removed 5 bases at V and 6 bases at J, with 14 bases between. CDR3 coding DNA: TGTGCCAGCAGCAATCCGGGACGCTCCAATGAGCAGTTCTTC. This gives the protein CASSNPGRSNEQFF.

This clonotype was seen repeatedly, ten times or more. This chain links TRBV20-1 with TRBJ2-5; D is possibly TRBD1 (6 bases). The germline CDR1 and CDR2 sequences are DFQATT and SNEGSKA (reference sequence). This CDR3 spans 15 amino acids. Between the trimmed V and J ends, which lost 5 bases and 3 bases, there was a span of 19 bases. CDR3 DNA sequence: TGCAGTGCTTTACCTCATTTCAGGGGTGAAGAGACCCAGTACTTC. This encodes CSALPHFRGEETQYF.

The sample holds a few counts of this clonotype. The chain links TRBV7-9 to TRBJ2-7; 9 bases are shared with TRBD1. Germline CDR1 SEHNR, CDR2 FQNEAQ (reference sequence). This CDR3 comprises 14 residues. V lost 4 bases to trimming and J lost 5 bases; unmatched junction nucleotides: 6. As DNA, the CDR3 is TGTGCCAGCAGCTATAACAGGGGGCTCAACGAGCAGTACTTC. As protein: CASSYNRGLNEQYF.

This clonotype has at least ten counts. The genes are TRBV12-3 or TRBV12-4 and TRBJ2-3; 10 bases map to TRBD2. With 6 bases clipped from V and 1 base from J, the junction kept 4 bases outside the gene matches. This CDR3 is 15 amino acids long. The CDR3 region has the DNA TGTGCCAGCAGAGCCGGGACTAGCGGCACAGATACGCAGTATTTT. It encodes CASRAGTSGTDTQYF.

The chain combines TRBV12-3 or TRBV12-4 with TRBJ1-6; a weak D match, TRBD1 (6 bases). This CDR3 region has 14 residues. The germline V and J ends were trimmed by 7 bases and 4 bases, with 11 bases remaining between them. CDR3 protein: CASTLDSYNSPLHF. The CDR3 DNA reads as TGTGCCAGCACCCTGGACAGTTATAATTCACCCCTCCACTTT.

This clonotype has just a few counts. The rearrangement links TRBV12-3 or TRBV12-4 to TRBJ2-7; tentatively, D is TRBD2 (6 bases). V was pared by 8 bases and J by 1 base, with 12 bases between. The CDR3 consists of 13 residues. The CDR3 is CASLGEESYEQYF. The CDR3 DNA sequence: TGTGCCAGCTTGGGGGAGGAATCCTACGAGCAGTACTTC.

This clonotype was counted ten times or more. The J gene is TRBJ2-5, the V gene TRBV10-3, with 7 bases aligning to TRBD2. The V gene end was trimmed by 7 bases and the J gene end by 5 bases; junction bases not matched to a gene: 7. This CDR3 spans 13 amino acids. In germline, CDR1 is ENHRY, CDR2 SYGVKD. CDR3: CAIMSGRDETQYF. CDR3 nucleotide sequence: TGTGCCATCATGTCGGGGAGGGATGAGACCCAGTACTTC.

This clonotype was seen a handful of times. The chain links TRBV20-1 to TRBJ2-7, with 9 bases that match TRBD1. Germline assignment: CDR1 DFQATT and CDR2 SNEGSKA (reference sequence). This CDR3 contains 14 residues. The trim removed 2 bases at V and 2 bases at J, leaving 4 bases unmatched. This CDR3 is CSARPGTGPYEQYF. The CDR3 DNA reads TGCAGTGCTAGACCCGGGACAGGGCCCTACGAGCAGTACTTC.

The chain couples TRBV11-1 to TRBJ2-3; 11 bases map to TRBD2. The CDR3 runs 19 residues. Trimming cost V 5 bases and J 5 bases; bases outside gene matches: 18. CDR1 is SGHAT and CDR2 is FQDESV in the germline V gene (reference sequence). The CDR3 here is CASSSKLGLAGGTGDTQYF. The CDR3 coding sequence is TGTGCCAGCAGCAGCAAACTGGGGCTAGCGGGAGGTACCGGAGATACGCAGTATTTT.